The next 3 T cell receptor beta chains were all read from a single sample in a study of T cells in Graves' hyperthyroidism and ophthalmopathy. Authors of the study amplified TCR beta CDR3 regions from RNA transcripts. TCR CDR3 underwent first-round RT-PCR with the HTBI primer set. Each CDR3 protein is one row after TCRdb ran MiXCR on the multiplex PCR reads. This table holds over 500,000 distinct CDR3 sequences, approximately 17% found once. The sample taken for sequencing was blood. The receptors originated from a woman between 18 and 30 years old with Graves' ophthalmopathy.

Many counts were recorded for this clonotype. V and J are TRBV24-1 and TRBJ2-3, with a tentative D call TRBD2 (6 bases). The CDR3 extends over 17 amino acids. Germline-derived CDR1 and CDR2 are KGHDR and SFDVKD. V lost 0 bases, J lost 4 bases, and 16 bases lay in between. The CDR3: CATSDLLGGGSPDTQYF. The CDR3 bases are TGTGCCACCAGTGATTTGTTGGGAGGTGGGTCACCAGATACGCAGTATTTT.

The rearrangement joins TRBV4-2 to TRBJ1-3; D remains unclear. The V gene lost 3 bases and the J gene lost 8 bases, with 26 bases spanning the gap. CDR3 size: 18 residues. Germline V CDR1 and CDR2: LGHNA, YNFKEQ. CDR3 amino acids: CASSQEVGMLSQMDTIYF. In DNA form, the CDR3 reads TGTGCCAGCAGCCAGGAGGTGGGGATGCTCTCCCAGATGGACACCATATATTTT.

The chain is built from TRBV5-1 and TRBJ2-7; tentative D call: TRBD2 (5 bases). V was cut by 0 bases and J by 6 bases, with 16 bases left in between. The CDR3 sequence is 15 residues long. Germline V gene data show CDR1 as SGHRS and CDR2 as YFSETQ. The CDR3 bases are TGCGCCAGCAGCTTGGGAGGGTCTGGGGTCGGCGAGCAGTACTTC. This gives the protein CASSLGGSGVGEQYF.